These 5 T cell receptor beta chains came from one sample sequenced in a study of shared clonotypes between healthy human individuals (TCRdb year 2020). The library was prepared using the immunoSEQ multiplex PCR assay. TCRdb took over this immuneACCESS table, retaining in-frame rearrangements with V and J assigned. Such tables are incomplete; in checked studies, under half of the missing clones stem from an unresolved V gene, and the remainder is unexplained. This sample has roughly 2.6 million clones in its table, and over 85% of those were observed once. The ten most abundant clones make up roughly 0.13% of the sample. Sequencing was carried out using naive CD4+ T cells sorted from blood. The cell subset or site label here, explained by the study, means: CD45RA+ positively selected. The receptor source for this set is a young man in good health.

The chain links TRBV6-6 to TRBJ2-7, with 9 bases lining up with TRBD2. Looked up from germline, CDR1 is MNHNY and CDR2 is SVGAGI (reference sequence). This CDR3 spans 14 amino acids. With V trimmed by 5 bases and J by 6 bases, 8 bases remained unmatched. CDR3 DNA sequence: TGTGCCAGCAGTCTAGCGGGACCTTCGCCCGAGCAGTACTTC. The encoded protein is CASSLAGPSPEQYF.

The chain links TRBV5-8 to TRBJ2-1; 7 bases are shared with TRBD1. With V trimmed by 5 bases and J by 7 bases, 15 bases remained unmatched. Germline loops: CDR1 SGHTS, CDR2 YDEGEE. This CDR3 comprises 16 residues. The CDR3 sequence: CASSPTTGQAGNEQFF. The CDR3 bases are TGTGCCAGCAGTCCTACTACCGGACAGGCAGGTAATGAGCAGTTCTTC.

The gene calls are TRBV6-1 and TRBJ2-1; no firm D call. V lost 4 bases to trimming and J lost 5 bases, with 9 bases between them. This CDR3 has 13 amino acids. In germline, CDR1 is MNHNS, CDR2 SASEGT. CDR3 nucleotide sequence: TGTGCCAGCAGTGGCATCAGAAACAATGAGCAGTTCTTC. This translates into CASSGIRNNEQFF.

J is TRBJ2-1 and V is TRBV28; D is uncertain. The CDR3 extends over 15 amino acids. The V end was cut by 8 bases, the J end by 2 bases, with 16 bases between. The V gene's germline CDR1 is MDHEN and CDR2 SYDVKM. The CDR3 region is CASVRSGSTYNEQFF. CDR3 bases: TGTGCCAGCGTTCGGTCCGGGTCCACCTACAATGAGCAGTTCTTC.

The CDR3 DNA sequence: TGTGCCAGCAGTGAAAGTAGGGGGGTCTACAATGAGCAGTTCTTC. Protein: CASSESRGVYNEQFF. This chain connects TRBV6-1 to TRBJ2-1; D possibly matches TRBD1 or TRBD2 (6 bases each). Germline lookup yields CDR1 MNHNS and CDR2 SASEGT. The CDR3 extends over 15 amino acids. V gave up 2 bases and J gave up 3 bases, with 11 bases separating them.